The entry that follows covers one TCR beta chain sequence. Which antigen it targets is not known. Base qualities are not provided; no much larger clone lies one nucleotide away. The sample is drawn from a study of T cells in Graves' hyperthyroidism and ophthalmopathy (dated by TCRdb to the late 2010s). A note on the overall study: To identify distinguishing TCR V-J signatures, a discovery cohort of some 100 patients was used, comprising 43 with Graves' ophthalmopathy and 57 with stable Graves' hyperthyroidism. Prospective prediction of ophthalmopathy was tested in an independent validation cohort consisting of roughly 19 hyperthyroidism patients and some 16 patients who later progressed to ophthalmopathy. The 95 to 100 discovery patients were randomly split 7:3 into training and test sets. In about 6 Graves' hyperthyroidism patients, the study also compared T-cell repertoires from thyroid tissue with T-cell repertoires from blood. Following sampling, methimazole starting at 30 mg daily was given to hyperthyroidism patients, and high-dose intravenous methylprednisolone was given to ophthalmopathy patients. The paper describes TCR Vbeta CDR3 sequencing of fewer than 150 peripheral blood samples, made up of 43 ophthalmopathy patients, approximately 76 hyperthyroidism patients and roughly 17 progressor patients.

Spanning cysteine to phenylalanine, the CDR3 consists of 16 amino acids. This entry keeps only the CDR3 DNA: 48 bases, framed from base 1. The V end gives up 5 bases and the J end 0 bases, leaving 2 bases in the junction not matched to a gene. The germline V gene encodes CDR1 SEHNR and CDR2 FQNEAQ (reference sequence). The investigation overall reported the following: In validation, progression to ophthalmopathy was predicted by the model with 70.59% sensitivity and 72.22% specificity, a median of roughly 6.4 months before onset. Blood samples also contained most of the expanded thyroid clonotypes (frequency above 0.001), which suggests that blood repertoires may reflect thyroid immune responses. Sample size was not statistically predetermined, and investigators were not blinded to group allocation. A model built on a 13 V-J signature distinguished ophthalmopathy from stable hyperthyroidism, reaching 87.88% sensitivity and around 81% specificity in cross-validation and 80%/75% in testing.

The TCR beta CDR3 regions were amplified from the RNA transcripts. For the first round of RT-PCR on the TCR CDR3, the HTBI primer set was used together with the Qiagen OneStep RT-PCR kit. The libraries were constructed in a second round of multiplex PCR and then size-selected and purified. Paired-end sequencing of the libraries was performed with 100 bp reads on an Illumina HiSeq2000. For the original study's pipeline: Raw data were processed with SOAPnuke, discarding reads with adapters, uncalled bases, mean Phred below 15, or no exact constant-primer or identifier match. High-quality paired reads were merged with COPE v1.2.5, and unique nucleotide sequences were defined as clonotypes. MiTCR v1.1 was used to align the clonotypes against IMGT TRBV, TRBD and TRBJ reference segments. Analysis was restricted to V-J combinations with a frequency above 0.0001, which covered roughly 99% of repertoires. The TCS score was defined as F50 (clonal expansion) divided by E x V (chaos), with BLOSUM62-based TCRdist calculated between CDR3 peptides within each V-J. Welch's t-statistics and random forest reduced fewer than 600 V-J features to about 12, which were used in a naive Bayes classifier (R e1071). The similarity between thyroid and blood repertoires was quantified using the Morisita-Horn index. The public reads were quality trimmed at Q25 with fastp and then assembled into clones with MiXCR by TCRdb, keeping productive beta chains. Duplicate CDR3 protein sequences are folded into a single record with the most common DNA and genes. These V and J calls are TCRdb output, not the study's own analysis. The sample table shows about 98,000 distinct CDR3 sequences, and approximately 40% are seen once. Around 9.6% of the sample is in the top ten clones.

Stable Graves' hyperthyroidism was defined as the absence of progression to ophthalmopathy over 18 months of follow-up. The hyperthyroidism patients were between 18 and 65 years old and newly diagnosed, with a disease duration of less than 2 months. The study excluded patients with uncontrolled infections, other autoimmune diseases, pregnancy or lactation. Diagnoses were based on clinical symptoms, serum thyroxine and TRAb, thyroid ultrasound and orbital computed tomography. Total RNA was extracted using Trizol reagent, and RNA quality was assessed on an Agilent 2100 Bioanalyzer. This sequence was found in a woman in her thirties with Graves' hyperthyroidism. The sequenced material came from peripheral blood or thyroid tissue (not recorded which). The chain employs TRBV7-9 and TRBJ2-2, with 11 bases aligning to TRBD2. CDR3 protein: CASSALAGANTGELFF. Here is the DNA: TGTGCCAGCAGCGCACTAGCGGGAGCGAACACCGGGGAGCTGTTTTTT.